The 5 T cell receptor beta chains in this list originate from one sample, sequenced in a study of shared clonotypes between healthy human individuals. Naive-designated CD8 cells lacked CD45RO, were positively enriched for CCR7, and omitted terminally differentiated effector memory CD45RA+ cells. The data were produced by immunoSEQ multiplex PCR, yet TCRdb's version contains in-frame clones alone and is incomplete. The table lists about 2.1 million clones, roughly 95% of them singletons. Sequenced material: naive CD8+ T cells from PBMCs. Receptors originate from a man aged 18 to 29 in good health. Some clones in this sample may be carry-over from other donors' samples.

The chain combines TRBV7-8 with TRBJ2-7, with 7 bases matching TRBD2. With V trimmed by 5 bases and J by 1 base, 11 bases remained unmatched. The germline CDR1 and CDR2 sequences are SGHVS and FQNEAQ. The CDR3 extends over 16 amino acids. The CDR3 sequence is CASSALRLAESYEQYF. CDR3 DNA: TGTGCCAGCAGCGCCCTTAGGCTAGCGGAGTCCTACGAGCAGTACTTC. The variable domain in full, with the rest retrieved from reference TRBV7-8 and TRBJ2-7, is GAGVSQSPRYKVAKRGQDVALRCDPISGHVSLFWYQQALGQGPEFLTYFQNEAQLDKSGLPSDRFFAERPEGSVSTLKIQRTQQEDSAVYLCASSALRLAESYEQYFGPGTRLTVT.

The chain has TRBV28 and TRBJ2-2; 12 nucleotides agree with TRBD1. Germline V lookup: CDR1 MDHEN, CDR2 SYDVKM. Trimming removed 4 bases from V and 5 bases from J; junction bases left unmatched: 11. CDR3 length: 18 amino acids. The CDR3 sequence: CASSSYGVGQGATGELFF. CDR3 bases: TGTGCCAGCAGTTCTTATGGGGTGGGACAGGGGGCGACCGGGGAGCTGTTTTTT.

The chain links TRBV6-1 to TRBJ1-1, with D unresolved. Trimming took 8 bases from V and 0 from J, leaving 4 bases between them. This CDR3 spans 11 amino acids. Germline CDR1 and CDR2: MNHNS and SASEGT. In DNA form, the CDR3 reads TGTGCCAGCGTCATGAACACTGAAGCTTTCTTT. Protein: CASVMNTEAFF.

The chain carries TRBV19 and TRBJ2-1; no firm D call. V dropped 7 bases and J dropped 5 bases, with 18 bases sitting between them. The CDR3 is made up of 15 amino acids. Per the germline V gene, CDR1 is LNHDA and CDR2 is SQIVND (reference sequence). CDR3 DNA sequence: TGTGCCAGTACCCCGACCGAAAAACCTAACAATGAGCAGTTCTTC. Amino acid sequence: CASTPTEKPNNEQFF.

This chain connects TRBV14 to TRBJ2-7, with a weak D call TRBD2 (6 bases). Germline loops: CDR1 SGHDN, CDR2 FVKESK. The CDR3 consists of 17 residues. V was clipped by 3 bases and J by 0 bases, with 18 bases between them. CDR3 DNA sequence: TGTGCCAGCAGCCAGGGCCCCCTTAGCGGAAGCTCCTACGAGCAGTACTTC. It is translated as CASSQGPLSGSSYEQYF.